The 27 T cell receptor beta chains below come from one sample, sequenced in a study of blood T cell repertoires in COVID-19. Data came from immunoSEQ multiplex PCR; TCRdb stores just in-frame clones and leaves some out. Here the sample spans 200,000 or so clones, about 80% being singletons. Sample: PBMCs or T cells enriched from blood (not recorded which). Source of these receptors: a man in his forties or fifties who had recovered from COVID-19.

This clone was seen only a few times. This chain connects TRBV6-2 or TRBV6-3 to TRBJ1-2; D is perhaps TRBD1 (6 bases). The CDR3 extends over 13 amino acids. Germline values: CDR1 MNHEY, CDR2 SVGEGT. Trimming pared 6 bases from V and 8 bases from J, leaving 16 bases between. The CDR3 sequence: CASSLQGPEGYTF. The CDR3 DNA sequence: TGTGCCAGCAGCCTACAGGGCCCGGAGGGCTACACCTTC.

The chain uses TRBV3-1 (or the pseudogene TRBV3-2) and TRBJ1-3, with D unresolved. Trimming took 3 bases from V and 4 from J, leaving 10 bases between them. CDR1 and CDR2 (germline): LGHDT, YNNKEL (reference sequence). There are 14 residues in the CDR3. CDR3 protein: CASSHTGGGNTIYF. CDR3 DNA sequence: TGTGCCAGCAGCCACACGGGTGGCGGAAACACCATATATTTT.

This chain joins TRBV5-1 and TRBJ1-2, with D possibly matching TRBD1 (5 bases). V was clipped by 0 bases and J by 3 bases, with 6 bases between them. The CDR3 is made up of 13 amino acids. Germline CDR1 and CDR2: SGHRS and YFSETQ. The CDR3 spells CASSLEGYYGYTF. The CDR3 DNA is TGCGCCAGCAGCTTGGAGGGGTACTATGGCTACACCTTC. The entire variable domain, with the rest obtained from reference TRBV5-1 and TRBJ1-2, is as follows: KAGVTQTPRYLIKTRGQQVTLSCSPISGHRSVSWYQQTPGQGLQFLFEYFSETQRNKGNFPGRFSGRQFSNSRSEMNVSTLELGDSALYLCASSLEGYYGYTFGSGTRLTVV.

CDR3: CASSFYGNTIYF. The CDR3 nucleotides read TGTGCCAGCAGTTTCTATGGAAACACCATATATTTT. The V gene is TRBV2, the J gene TRBJ1-3; D remains unclear. The germline CDR1 and CDR2 sequences are SNHLY and FYNNEI. V lost 5 bases and J 3 bases, leaving 5 bases between the germline ends. CDR3 length: 12 residues.

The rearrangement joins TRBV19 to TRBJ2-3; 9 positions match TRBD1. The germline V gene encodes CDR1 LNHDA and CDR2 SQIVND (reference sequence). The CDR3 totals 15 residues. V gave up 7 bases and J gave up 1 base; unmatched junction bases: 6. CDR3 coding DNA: TGTGCCAGTACGGTGGACAGGGGCCGCACAGATACGCAGTATTTT. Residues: CASTVDRGRTDTQYF.

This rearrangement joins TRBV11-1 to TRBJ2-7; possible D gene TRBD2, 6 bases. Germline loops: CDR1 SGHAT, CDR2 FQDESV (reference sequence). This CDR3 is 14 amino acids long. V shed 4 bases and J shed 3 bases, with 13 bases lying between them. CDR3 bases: TGTGCCAGCAGCTCCCGCGGGAACTACTACGAGCAGTACTTC. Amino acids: CASSSRGNYYEQYF.

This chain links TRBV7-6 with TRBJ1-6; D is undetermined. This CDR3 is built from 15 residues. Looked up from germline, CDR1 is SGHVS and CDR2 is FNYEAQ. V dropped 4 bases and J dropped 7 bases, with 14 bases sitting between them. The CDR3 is CASSSLPQVNSPLHF. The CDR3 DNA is TGTGCCAGCAGCTCCCTCCCGCAGGTCAATTCACCCCTCCACTTT.

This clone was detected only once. CDR3 loop: CAWSASETQYF. In nucleotides, the CDR3 is TGTGCCTGGAGTGCCTCAGAGACCCAGTACTTC. This rearrangement joins TRBV30 to TRBJ2-5; D gene ambiguous. V dropped 1 base and J dropped 4 bases, with 4 bases sitting between them. Germline V CDR1 and CDR2: GTSNPN, SVGIG (reference sequence). This CDR3 contains 11 residues. The whole variable domain, filled in from reference TRBV30 and TRBJ2-5, reads SQTIHQWPATLVQPVGSPLSLECTVEGTSNPNLYWYRQAAGRGLQLLFYSVGIGQISSEVPQNLSASRPQDRQFILSSKKLLLSDSGFYLCAWSASETQYFGPGTRLLVL.

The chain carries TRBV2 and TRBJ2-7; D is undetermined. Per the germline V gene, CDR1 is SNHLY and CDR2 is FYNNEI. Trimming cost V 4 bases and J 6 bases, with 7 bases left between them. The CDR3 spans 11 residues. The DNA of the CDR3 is TGTGCCAGCAGTGTACTTCGCGAGCAGTACTTC. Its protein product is CASSVLREQYF.

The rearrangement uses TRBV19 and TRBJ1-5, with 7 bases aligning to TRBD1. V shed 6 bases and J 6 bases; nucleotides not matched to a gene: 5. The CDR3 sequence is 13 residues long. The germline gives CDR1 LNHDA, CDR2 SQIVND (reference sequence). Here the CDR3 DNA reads TGTGCCAGTAGCATACAGGGGACTCAGCCCCAGCATTTT. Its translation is CASSIQGTQPQHF.

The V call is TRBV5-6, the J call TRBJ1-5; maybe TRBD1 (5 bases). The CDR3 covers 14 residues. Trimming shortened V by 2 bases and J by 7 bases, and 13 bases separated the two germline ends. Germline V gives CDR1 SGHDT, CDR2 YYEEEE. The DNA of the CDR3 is TGTGCCAGCAGCTTTGGGACTGTAGACCAGCCCCAGCATTTT. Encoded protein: CASSFGTVDQPQHF.

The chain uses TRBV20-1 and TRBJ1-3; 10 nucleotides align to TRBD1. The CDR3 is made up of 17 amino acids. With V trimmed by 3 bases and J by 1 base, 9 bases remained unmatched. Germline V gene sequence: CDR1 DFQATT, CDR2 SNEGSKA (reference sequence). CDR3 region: CSASFFSGQGSGNTIYF. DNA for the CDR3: TGCAGTGCTAGTTTTTTTTCGGGACAGGGGTCTGGAAACACCATATATTTT.

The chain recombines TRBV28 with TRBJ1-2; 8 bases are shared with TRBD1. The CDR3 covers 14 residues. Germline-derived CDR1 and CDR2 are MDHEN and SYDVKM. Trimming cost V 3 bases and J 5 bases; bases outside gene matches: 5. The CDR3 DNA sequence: TGTGCCAGCAGTTTCAACAGGGGGTATTATGGCTACACCTTC. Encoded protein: CASSFNRGYYGYTF.

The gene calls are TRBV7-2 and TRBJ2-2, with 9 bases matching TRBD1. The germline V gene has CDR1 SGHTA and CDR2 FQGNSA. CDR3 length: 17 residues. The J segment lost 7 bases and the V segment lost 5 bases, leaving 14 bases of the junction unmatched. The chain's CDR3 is CASSPIRDRVSDGELFF. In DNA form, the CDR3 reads TGTGCCAGCAGCCCCATCCGGGACAGGGTTTCTGACGGGGAGCTGTTTTTT.

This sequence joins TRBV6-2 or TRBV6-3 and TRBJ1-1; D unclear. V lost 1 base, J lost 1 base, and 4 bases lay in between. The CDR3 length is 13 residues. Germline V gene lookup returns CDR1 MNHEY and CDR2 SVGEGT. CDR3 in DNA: TGTGCCAGCAGTTACTTCAGGAACACTGAAGCTTTCTTT. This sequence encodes CASSYFRNTEAFF.

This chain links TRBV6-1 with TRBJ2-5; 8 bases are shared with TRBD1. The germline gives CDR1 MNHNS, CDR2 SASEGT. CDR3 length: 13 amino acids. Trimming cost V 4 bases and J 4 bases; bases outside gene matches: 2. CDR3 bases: TGTGCCAGCAGTGCGCAGGGGGCAGAGACCCAGTACTTC. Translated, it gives CASSAQGAETQYF.

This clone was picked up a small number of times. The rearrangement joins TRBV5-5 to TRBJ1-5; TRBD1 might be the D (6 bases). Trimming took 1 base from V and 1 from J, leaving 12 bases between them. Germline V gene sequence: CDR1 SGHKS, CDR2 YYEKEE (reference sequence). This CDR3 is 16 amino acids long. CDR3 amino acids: CASSLRGGASNQPQHF. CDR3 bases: TGTGCCAGCAGCTTGCGTGGGGGCGCAAGCAATCAGCCCCAGCATTTT.

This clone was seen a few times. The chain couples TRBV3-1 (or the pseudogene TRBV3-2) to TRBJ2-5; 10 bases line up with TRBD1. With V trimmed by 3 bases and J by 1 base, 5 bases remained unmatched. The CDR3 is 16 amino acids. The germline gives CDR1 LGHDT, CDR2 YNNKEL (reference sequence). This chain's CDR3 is CASSQWTGGFQETQYF. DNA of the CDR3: TGTGCCAGCAGCCAGTGGACAGGGGGATTCCAAGAGACCCAGTACTTC.

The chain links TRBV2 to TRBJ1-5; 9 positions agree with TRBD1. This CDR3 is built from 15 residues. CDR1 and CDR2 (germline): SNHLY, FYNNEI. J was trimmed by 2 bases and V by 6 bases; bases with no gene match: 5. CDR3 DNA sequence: TGTGCCAGCAGGGGGGGGACAGGGCGCAATCAGCCCCAGCATTTT. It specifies CASRGGTGRNQPQHF.

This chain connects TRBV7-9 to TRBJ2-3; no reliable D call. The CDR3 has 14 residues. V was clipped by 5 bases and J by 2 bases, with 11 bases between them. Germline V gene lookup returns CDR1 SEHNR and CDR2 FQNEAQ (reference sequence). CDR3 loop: CASSRKGATDTQYF. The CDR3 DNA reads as TGTGCCAGCAGCCGTAAAGGAGCCACAGATACGCAGTATTTT.

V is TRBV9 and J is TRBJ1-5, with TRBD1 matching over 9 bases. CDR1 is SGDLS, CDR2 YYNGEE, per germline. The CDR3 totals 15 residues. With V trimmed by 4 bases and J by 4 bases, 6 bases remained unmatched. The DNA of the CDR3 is TGTGCCAGCAGCTCGGGACAGGGCGTAAATCAGCCCCAGCATTTT. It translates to CASSSGQGVNQPQHF.

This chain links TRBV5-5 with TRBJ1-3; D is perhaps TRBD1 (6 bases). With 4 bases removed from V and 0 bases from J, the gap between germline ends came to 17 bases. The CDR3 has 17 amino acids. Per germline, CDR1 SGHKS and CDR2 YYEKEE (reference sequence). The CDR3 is CASSLLGTSSSGNTIYF. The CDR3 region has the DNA TGTGCCAGCAGCCTGTTGGGGACATCAAGCTCTGGAAACACCATATATTTT.

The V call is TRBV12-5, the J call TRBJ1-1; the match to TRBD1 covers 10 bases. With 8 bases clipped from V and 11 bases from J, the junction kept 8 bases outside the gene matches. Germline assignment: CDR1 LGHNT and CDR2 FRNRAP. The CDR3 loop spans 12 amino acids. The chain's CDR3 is CASTRDRGGAFF. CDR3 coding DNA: TGTGCTAGTACCAGGGACAGGGGAGGCGCTTTCTTT.

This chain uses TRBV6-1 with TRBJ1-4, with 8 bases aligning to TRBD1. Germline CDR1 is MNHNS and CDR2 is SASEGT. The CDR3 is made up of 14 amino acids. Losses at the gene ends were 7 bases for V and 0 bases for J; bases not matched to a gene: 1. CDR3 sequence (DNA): TGTGCCAGCAAGGGACAGGCAACTAATGAAAAACTGTTTTTT. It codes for CASKGQATNEKLFF.

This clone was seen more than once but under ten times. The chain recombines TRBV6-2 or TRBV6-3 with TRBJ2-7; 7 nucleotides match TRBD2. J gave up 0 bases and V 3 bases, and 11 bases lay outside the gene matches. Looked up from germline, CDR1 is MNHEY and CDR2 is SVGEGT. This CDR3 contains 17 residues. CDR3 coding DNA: TGTGCCAGCAGTTATAGAGTCGGCGGGGGACCCTCCTACGAGCAGTACTTC. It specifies CASSYRVGGGPSYEQYF.

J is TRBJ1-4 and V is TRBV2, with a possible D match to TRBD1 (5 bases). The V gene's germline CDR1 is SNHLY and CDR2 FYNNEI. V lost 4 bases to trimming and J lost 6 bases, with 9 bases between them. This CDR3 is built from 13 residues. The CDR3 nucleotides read TGTGCCAGCAGTGTGGGCAGGGATGAAAAACTGTTTTTT. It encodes CASSVGRDEKLFF.

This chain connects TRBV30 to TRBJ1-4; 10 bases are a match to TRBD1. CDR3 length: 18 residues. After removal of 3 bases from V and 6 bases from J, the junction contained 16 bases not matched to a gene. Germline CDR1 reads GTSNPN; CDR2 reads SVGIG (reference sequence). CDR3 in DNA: TGTGCCTGGAGAGACCGGGACAGGGGATTTCCAGATGATGAAAAACTGTTTTTT. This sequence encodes CAWRDRDRGFPDDEKLFF.